This T cell receptor (beta chain) comes out of a study of response to subunit inactivated influenza vaccine. Broader study findings: Authors suggested that a seasonal influenza vaccination recruits few new T cells each time.

TCRdb reanalysed the RT-PCR reads using MiXCR and keeps one entry per CDR3 protein. Here the sample spans 650,000 or so distinct CDR3 sequences, about 15% being singletons. This clonotype occurred many times. Its antigen remains unidentified. After removal of 5 bases from V and 5 bases from J, the junction contained 7 bases not matched to a gene. Germline CDR1 reads MNHEY; CDR2 reads SMNVEV (reference sequence). This CDR3 has 15 amino acids. This sequence was found in a man over 45 who received an inactivated influenza vaccine. The chain carries TRBV27 and TRBJ2-5; 11 bases fit TRBD2. The sequencing used PBMCs from blood, collected less than 15 days before vaccination. CDR3 region: CASSLTSGSFETQYF. The CDR3 coding sequence is TGTGCCAGCAGTCTCACTAGCGGGAGTTTCGAGACCCAGTACTTC.